This TCR beta chain was identified during a study of OX40 agonist ivuxolimab in advanced cancers. Looking at the study overall: Ivuxolimab was an agonistic, fully human IgG2 monoclonal antibody directed against OX40 (CD134), a costimulatory receptor. Intravenous ivuxolimab was administered to patients every 2 weeks at six dose levels: 0.01, 0.1, 0.3, 1.5, 3 and 10 mg/kg. Of the 50 or so patients in dose escalation, some 20 had hepatocellular carcinoma, some 15 had melanoma, 9 had renal cell carcinoma and 9 had head and neck cancer. A male proportion of around 80% and a mean age of around 60 years, ranging from about 20 to 80, were recorded for the dose-escalation cohort. Patients were allowed to have had prior anti-PD-1, anti-PD-L1 or anti-CTLA-4 therapy, and less than 45% of the dose-escalation patients had previously received checkpoint inhibitors. Partial responses occurred in three dose-escalation patients: two with cutaneous melanoma and one with hepatocellular carcinoma. The purpose of peripheral TCRbeta sequencing was to test whether ivuxolimab changed TCR sequence diversity and led to clonal T-cell expansion. The paper reports the monotherapy dose-escalation portion (N of about 50 patients) of the phase I ivuxolimab trial.

As to this clone: The target of this receptor is not known. No base qualities exist here, and no much larger clone lies one base off it.

Genomic DNA was extracted from sorted cells for sequencing of the TCRbeta CDR3 region. TCRbeta CDR3 regions were sequenced using the immunoSEQ Assay. TCRdb took this table from immuneACCESS and kept in-frame rearrangements with V and J called. Such tables lack part of the clones; where checked against another copy, unresolved V genes explain under half of the gap, and the rest is unexplained. In all, the sample holds around 31,000 clones, and roughly 90% of those were seen once. About 26% of the sample is in the top ten clones. Based on the germline V gene, the CDR1 and CDR2 sequences are SGHDT and YYEEEE. From the cysteine through the phenylalanine, the CDR3 covers 15 amino acids. Kept here is only the CDR3 DNA, which spans 45 bases and is read in frame from base 1. Trimming removed 0 bases from V and 5 bases from J, leaving 14 bases between the germline ends. Patients with a history of autoimmune disease or receiving systemic immunosuppression were excluded from the trial. Peripheral blood for TCR sequencing was collected from all dose cohorts at baseline, on cycle 4 day 1, and on cycle 7 day 1. Samples came from an open-label, multicenter, first-in-human phase I dose-escalation trial of ivuxolimab. Adults with locally advanced or metastatic head and neck squamous cell, hepatocellular, melanoma or renal cell carcinoma were enrolled in the trial. Before TCR sequencing, CD4+ T cells and CD8+ T cells from peripheral blood were sorted into separate populations.

The study at large found these results: After ivuxolimab, more expanded clones were found on average in CD8+ T cells than in CD4+ T cells. Low levels of normalized T-cell clonal expansion were also seen in some patients who did not respond. At doses of 0.1 to 3.0 mg/kg, clonal expansion of both CD4+ and CD8+ T cells in blood was seen between baseline and week 6. In the 0.1-3.0 mg/kg groups, partial responders had among the lowest normalized peripheral clonal expansion, particularly in CD8+ T cells. The antigen specificity of the peripheral T cells that underwent clonal expansion was not determined.

This sample comprised CD4+ or CD8+ T cells sorted from blood, obtained in a trial of the OX40 agonist ivuxolimab. The TCR comes from an adult with an advanced solid tumor such as melanoma, head and neck, liver or kidney cancer. The sequence joins TRBV5-6 to TRBJ2-5; the D region possibly corresponds to TRBD1 (6 bases align). For the CDR3, the sequence is CASSLGGGLPETQYF. At the DNA level, the sequence is TGTGCCAGCAGCTTGGGTGGGGGCCTACCCGAGACCCAGTACTTC.